The source of this TCR beta chain is a study of STAT5B mutations in CD4+ large granular lymphocyte leukemia. Turning to this clone: Its specificity is unknown.

The assay was run at survey level. Per the authors' pipeline: Lowest detectable productive clonotype frequency was 2.59 x 10-5. Measured with immunoSEQ multiplex PCR; TCRdb has only the in-frame clones, and not every one. Clone size and the V and J calls come from that table; the DNA yielded D and trimming. The profile shows tens of thousands of clones, around 74% of them singletons. General study results and limits: About a quarter of private leukemic clonotypes occurred rarely in other patients' non-leukemic repertoires.

Sequencing was performed on CD4+ T cells from blood buffy coats. The clonotype originates from a human donor in good health.

Here the CDR3 reads CASSQDPGARWEQFF. In DNA, the CDR3 is TGCGCCAGCAGCCAAGATCCAGGGGCCCGGTGGGAGCAGTTCTTC. The chain employs TRBV4-1 and TRBJ2-1, with D possibly being TRBD1 (6 bases). The V gene lost 0 bases and the J gene lost 10 bases, with 16 bases spanning the gap. CDR1 and CDR2 from the germline V gene are MGHRA and YSYEKL. The CDR3 loop spans 15 amino acids.